This T cell receptor (beta chain) appears in the sequencing data of a study of siplizumab effects on memory and regulatory T cells. TCRdb's table, derived via immunoSEQ multiplex PCR, lists solely in-frame clones and lacks some. The sample holds tens of thousands of clones; approximately 97% are singletons and the top ten take around 1%. The junction had 12 bases not matched to a gene; V was cut back by 7 bases and J by 8 bases. Germline values: CDR1 MNHEY, CDR2 SMNVEV (reference sequence). This CDR3 is 15 amino acids long. The chain links TRBV27 to TRBJ2-1, with 9 bases that match TRBD2. What was sequenced was naive CD8+ T cells sorted from blood. The TCR originated in a human donor in good health. The DNA of the CDR3 is TGTGCCAGCAAGAATAGGCGGGAGGGCCCCTATGAGCAGTTCTTC. Its translation is CASKNRREGPYEQFF.